This T cell receptor (beta chain) was obtained from a study of Graves' ophthalmopathy and Graves' hyperthyroidism. Study-level background: Peripheral blood was collected at initial diagnosis, before any treatment.

Amplification targeted the TCR beta CDR3 regions, with RNA transcripts as the source material. HTBI primers were used in a first-round RT-PCR, which preceded a second-round multiplex PCR. TCRdb itself ran the multiplex PCR reads through MiXCR, one entry per CDR3 protein. The sample lists about 480,000 distinct CDR3 sequences; around an eighth were seen once. Study findings and constraints: Detection in blood was also observed for most expanded thyroid clonotypes above 0.001 frequency.

This clonotype appeared a few times. Its target is unknown. V was cut by 2 bases and J by 0 bases, with 8 bases left in between. Germline CDR1 DFQATT, CDR2 SNEGSKA (reference sequence). The CDR3 runs 13 residues. The rearrangement links TRBV20-1 to TRBJ2-7, with D uncertain. Material for sequencing was blood. The clonotype was recovered from a woman in her twenties or thirties with Graves' ophthalmopathy. The CDR3 here is CSARSGISYEQYF. CDR3 in DNA: TGCAGTGCTAGATCGGGCATCTCCTACGAGCAGTACTTC.